The next 28 T cell receptor beta chains were all read from a single sample in a study of T-cell reconstitution after alpha-beta-depleted transplantation in children. Unique molecular identifiers were used to barcode this TCRbeta library. TCRdb redid the calling of the PCR reads with MiXCR, one entry per CDR3 protein. The repertoire consists of some 260,000 distinct CDR3 sequences, with under 30% occurring once and the leading ten covering 4% to 6%. The sample in question was PBMCs, mostly from graft donor cells, obtained 360 days after TCRalphabeta/CD19-depleted stem cell transplant. The receptors here all came from a female patient under 10 years old who had a stem cell transplant for congenital amegakaryocytic thrombocytopenia, so the T cells may come from the graft donor.

There are many counts of this clonotype. The J gene is TRBJ2-4, the V gene TRBV20-1; D is unclear. Germline lookup yields CDR1 DFQATT and CDR2 SNEGSKA (reference sequence). This CDR3 is 12 amino acids long. The ends were cut back, 5 bases at V and 0 bases at J, with 5 bases in the middle. CDR3 coding DNA: TGCAGTGCTTCCCAAGCCAAAAACATTCAGTACTTC. Translation gives CSASQAKNIQYF.

This clonotype came up a few times. The rearrangement uses TRBV5-1 and TRBJ2-1; D may correspond to TRBD1 or TRBD2 (5 bases each). The germline V gene has CDR1 SGHRS and CDR2 YFSETQ. Deletions cut 0 bases from V and 0 bases from J, with 13 bases between. The CDR3 runs 17 residues. CDR3 sequence reads: CASSLADWGSSYNEQFF. The CDR3 nucleotides read TGCGCCAGCAGCTTGGCCGATTGGGGGAGCTCCTACAATGAGCAGTTCTTC. The whole variable domain, filled in from reference TRBV5-1 and TRBJ2-1, reads KAGVTQTPRYLIKTRGQQVTLSCSPISGHRSVSWYQQTPGQGLQFLFEYFSETQRNKGNFPGRFSGRQFSNSRSEMNVSTLELGDSALYLCASSLADWGSSYNEQFFGPGTRLTVL.

This sequence joins TRBV6-1 and TRBJ2-2; D is ambiguous. Germline CDR1 and CDR2: MNHNS and SASEGT. V dropped 6 bases and J dropped 1 base, with 12 bases sitting between them. The length of the CDR3 is 15 residues. The CDR3 region has the DNA TGTGCCAGCAGCTCTCAAGGGTGGAACACCGGGGAGCTGTTTTTT. Its protein is CASSSQGWNTGELFF.

V usage is TRBV7-2 and J usage is TRBJ2-3, with 8 bases identical to TRBD2. This CDR3 contains 14 residues. After removal of 5 bases from V and 6 bases from J, the junction contained 7 bases not matched to a gene. Germline V gene data show CDR1 as SGHTA and CDR2 as FQGNSA. The CDR3 region is CASSLGLDADTQYF. The CDR3, as DNA: TGTGCCAGCAGCCTGGGACTAGATGCCGATACGCAGTATTTT.

The V and J genes are TRBV5-4 and TRBJ1-2, with a tentative D call TRBD1 (5 bases). The CDR3 is 16 residues long. V shed 1 base and J shed 2 bases, with 15 bases lying between them. Per germline, CDR1 SGHNT and CDR2 YYREEE (reference sequence). CDR3 sequence (DNA): TGTGCCAGCAGCTTGTGGTCTTCGGGGGAGAACTATGGCTACACCTTC. Encoded protein: CASSLWSSGENYGYTF.

The chain has TRBV5-1 and TRBJ2-7; 8 bases map to TRBD2. With 4 bases clipped from V and 2 bases from J, the junction kept 11 bases outside the gene matches. The CDR3 spans 16 residues. CDR1 and CDR2 (germline): SGHRS, YFSETQ. CDR3 in amino acids: CASSKERTSRPYEQYF. The DNA for the CDR3 is TGCGCCAGCAGCAAGGAAAGGACTAGCAGACCCTACGAGCAGTACTTC.

The chain links TRBV28 to TRBJ2-4, with D possibly called TRBD1 or TRBD2 (6 bases each). Germline CDR1 and CDR2: MDHEN and SYDVKM. The V and J ends lost 6 bases and 0 bases respectively, with 12 bases between them. The CDR3 length is 15 residues. The CDR3 DNA reads TGTGCCAGCAGAGAGGGGGGCCTAGCCAAAAACATTCAGTACTTC. Its protein is CASREGGLAKNIQYF.

The J gene is TRBJ2-1, the V gene TRBV6-1; 8 positions match TRBD2. J gave up 4 bases and V 5 bases, and 7 bases lay outside the gene matches. Germline V lookup: CDR1 MNHNS, CDR2 SASEGT. The CDR3 runs to 15 residues. CDR3 loop: CASSTTTSDYNEQFF. The CDR3 region has the DNA TGTGCCAGCAGTACGACGACTAGCGATTACAATGAGCAGTTCTTC.

The chain recombines TRBV10-3 with TRBJ2-1; weak D call: TRBD1 (5 bases). V dropped 0 bases and J dropped 11 bases, with 11 bases sitting between them. CDR3 length: 13 amino acids. Germline lookup yields CDR1 ENHRY and CDR2 SYGVKD. The CDR3 nucleotides are TGTGCCATCAGTGAGTCCGTTGGGGCGAAGCAGTTCTTC. Amino acids: CAISESVGAKQFF.

V gene TRBV4-2 combines with J gene TRBJ1-2, with unresolved D. Germline CDR1 LGHNA, CDR2 YNFKEQ. The ends were cut back, 0 bases at V and 2 bases at J, with 7 bases in the middle. The CDR3 consists of 14 residues. CDR3 bases: TGTGCCAGCAGCCAAGATCTCTTGAACTATGGCTACACCTTC. Residues: CASSQDLLNYGYTF.

V gene TRBV18 combines with J gene TRBJ2-3, with a tentative D call TRBD2 (6 bases). V gave up 2 bases and J gave up 2 bases, with 11 bases separating them. The CDR3 runs 15 residues. From germline, CDR1 is KGHSH and CDR2 LQKENI. The CDR3 DNA follows: TGTGCCAGCTCACCAAGGCTAGCGTACACAGATACGCAGTATTTT. Its translation: CASSPRLAYTDTQYF.

This clonotype was detected ten times or more. The chain couples TRBV6-1 to TRBJ1-5; D is unclear. Germline V lookup: CDR1 MNHNS, CDR2 SASEGT. V lost 6 bases, J lost 0 bases, and 12 bases lay in between. CDR3 length: 15 residues. CDR3 DNA sequence: TGTGCCAGCAGCCCGGACGGATATAGCAATCAGCCCCAGCATTTT. Translation gives CASSPDGYSNQPQHF.

The chain has TRBV12-3 or TRBV12-4 and TRBJ2-6; TRBD1 matches 8 bases. V trimming: 4 bases; J trimming: 0 bases; junction bases outside the gene matches: 8. CDR3 length equals 18 residues. The DNA of the CDR3 is TGTGCCAGCAGTTGGACGCGACAGGGGACCTCTGGGGCCAACGTCCTGACTTTC. This translates into CASSWTRQGTSGANVLTF.

This sequence joins TRBV20-1 and TRBJ2-1; 9 nucleotides line up with TRBD2. CDR3 size: 16 residues. Germline V gene lookup returns CDR1 DFQATT and CDR2 SNEGSKA (reference sequence). The V and J ends lost 5 bases and 1 base, in that order; junction bases with no gene match: 9. The CDR3 DNA sequence: TGCAGTGCTTCTCCCGACCTAGCGGGGTCCTACAATGAGCAGTTCTTC. Encoded protein: CSASPDLAGSYNEQFF.

This clonotype was detected only a few times. V is TRBV12-3 or TRBV12-4 and J is TRBJ1-3; no firm D call. The V end was cut by 4 bases, the J end by 5 bases, with 15 bases between. The CDR3 contains 15 residues. The CDR3 DNA sequence: TGTGCCAGCAGTTACCCGGGTGTGGTAAGAAACACCATATATTTT. It codes for CASSYPGVVRNTIYF.

At least ten counts were recorded for this clonotype. The chain uses TRBV7-2 and TRBJ2-5, with 7 bases aligning to TRBD2. The germline gives CDR1 SGHTA, CDR2 FQGNSA. CDR3 length: 14 residues. With 0 bases clipped from V and 6 bases from J, the junction kept 4 bases outside the gene matches. The CDR3 bases are TGTGCCAGCAGCTTAGCGGGAGGGAAGAAGACCCAGTACTTC. Amino acid sequence: CASSLAGGKKTQYF.

This rearrangement joins TRBV28 to TRBJ2-5, with D tentatively TRBD2 (6 bases). The V end was cut by 2 bases, the J end by 6 bases, with 16 bases between. This CDR3 has 15 residues. CDR1 is MDHEN, CDR2 SYDVKM, per germline. CDR3 residues: CASSLRFRGYKTQYF. The DNA of the CDR3 is TGTGCCAGCAGTTTACGTTTTCGGGGGTATAAGACCCAGTACTTC. Full variable domain (outside the CDR3, taken from reference TRBV28 and TRBJ2-5): DVKVTQSSRYLVKRTGEKVFLECVQDMDHENMFWYRQDPGLGLRLIYFSYDVKMKEKGDIPEGYSVSREKKERFSLILESASTNQTSMYLCASSLRFRGYKTQYFGPGTRLLVL.

V is TRBV7-6 and J is TRBJ2-7; D is undetermined. Trimming stripped 3 bases from V and 5 bases from J, with 17 bases between. The germline V gene has CDR1 SGHVS and CDR2 FNYEAQ. The CDR3 runs 15 residues. As DNA, the CDR3 is TGTGCCAGCAGCTTGGGGTATGTCGGACCGAACGAGCAGTACTTC. Amino acids: CASSLGYVGPNEQYF. Based on the CDR3 plus reference TRBV7-6 and TRBJ2-7, the full variable domain is GAGVSQSPRYKVTKRGQDVALRCDPISGHVSLYWYRQALGQGPEFLTYFNYEAQQDKSGLPNDRFSAERPEGSISTLTIQRTEQRDSAMYRCASSLGYVGPNEQYFGPGTRLTVT.

This clonotype was recorded many times. This rearrangement joins TRBV5-1 to TRBJ2-3, with D unresolved. Trimming cost V 0 bases and J 6 bases, with 8 bases left between them. Looked up from germline, CDR1 is SGHRS and CDR2 is YFSETQ. The CDR3 length is 13 residues. The CDR3 is CASSLAGQDTQYF. CDR3 nucleotides: TGCGCCAGCAGCTTGGCCGGGCAGGATACGCAGTATTTT.

This clonotype was counted ten times or more. V gene TRBV6-1 combines with J gene TRBJ2-1; TRBD2 aligns across 10 bases. V was clipped by 5 bases and J by 5 bases; unmatched bases: 6. The CDR3 has 15 amino acids. CDR1 and CDR2 (germline): MNHNS, SASEGT. The CDR3 bases are TGTGCCAGCAGTATAGCGGGAGGCTCTGACAATGAGCAGTTCTTC. It codes for CASSIAGGSDNEQFF.

This chain joins TRBV11-2 and TRBJ2-7; 7 bases align to TRBD1. The germline gives CDR1 SGHAT, CDR2 FQNNGV. The V and J ends lost 0 bases and 3 bases, in that order; junction bases with no gene match: 2. CDR3 length: 14 amino acids. CDR3 region: CASSLDHRGYEQYF. The CDR3 region has the DNA TGTGCCAGCAGCTTAGATCACAGGGGCTACGAGCAGTACTTC.

This clonotype was observed many times. The rearrangement uses TRBV7-9 and TRBJ2-7; 7 nucleotides agree with TRBD2. The CDR3 runs to 13 residues. V dropped 2 bases and J dropped 5; count of bases not matched to a gene: 3. Germline V gene sequence: CDR1 SEHNR, CDR2 FQNEAQ (reference sequence). CDR3 sequence (DNA): TGTGCCAGCAGCTTAACTAGCGTGCACGAGCAGTACTTC. Its translation is CASSLTSVHEQYF. Using reference TRBV7-9 and TRBJ2-7 for the parts outside the CDR3, the full variable domain is DTGVSQNPRHKITKRGQNVTFRCDPISEHNRLYWYRQTLGQGPEFLTYFQNEAQLEKSRLLSDRFSAERPKGSFSTLEIQRTEQGDSAMYLCASSLTSVHEQYFGPGTRLTVT.

In its sample, this clonotype was seen a few times. The chain carries TRBV5-6 and TRBJ1-4, with unresolved D. Germline assignment: CDR1 SGHDT and CDR2 YYEEEE. Trimming stripped 3 bases from V and 0 bases from J, with 21 bases between. The CDR3 spans 19 residues. CDR3 nucleotide sequence: TGTGCCAGCAGCTCTTACCGGGTCGCCACCCCCTCAACTAATGAAAAACTGTTTTTT. The encoded protein is CASSSYRVATPSTNEKLFF.

V usage is TRBV3-1 and J usage is TRBJ2-3; D remains unclear. Germline loops: CDR1 LGHDT, CDR2 YNNKEL (reference sequence). The CDR3 covers 13 residues. With 2 bases removed from V and 4 bases from J, the gap between germline ends came to 7 bases. CDR3 bases: TGTGCCAGCAGCCAAATGTTAGCAGATACGCAGTATTTT. It codes for CASSQMLADTQYF.

The sample holds a few counts of this clonotype. The chain combines TRBV4-1 with TRBJ2-7, with D uncertain. With 3 bases removed from V and 1 base from J, the gap between germline ends came to 13 bases. The CDR3 has 15 residues. From germline, CDR1 is MGHRA and CDR2 YSYEKL. CDR3 in amino acids: CASSHHAVRSYEQYF. As DNA, the CDR3 is TGCGCCAGCAGCCACCACGCGGTCCGGTCCTACGAGCAGTACTTC.

The chain links TRBV29-1 to TRBJ2-3; D is perhaps TRBD1 (7 bases). Between the trimmed V and J ends, which lost 3 bases and 0 bases, there was a span of 13 bases. CDR3 length: 15 amino acids. From germline, CDR1 is SQVTM and CDR2 ANQGSEA. CDR3: CSVEFAGGSTDTQYF. CDR3 DNA sequence: TGCAGCGTTGAGTTTGCAGGGGGGAGCACAGATACGCAGTATTTT.

This chain joins TRBV7-9 and TRBJ2-2; D unresolved. The CDR3 sequence is 14 residues long. Trimming took 3 bases from V and 9 from J, leaving 14 bases between them. CDR1 SEHNR and CDR2 FQNEAQ come from the germline V gene (reference sequence). The CDR3, as DNA: TGTGCCAGCAGCTTTTTCGTCGCCGGGCGGGAGCTGTTTTTT. It translates to CASSFFVAGRELFF. Full variable domain (missing parts from reference TRBV7-9 and TRBJ2-2): DTGVSQNPRHKITKRGQNVTFRCDPISEHNRLYWYRQTLGQGPEFLTYFQNEAQLEKSRLLSDRFSAERPKGSFSTLEIQRTEQGDSAMYLCASSFFVAGRELFFGEGSRLTVL.

A few counts support this clonotype. The chain links TRBV19 to TRBJ2-3; D unclear. This CDR3 region has 14 residues. The V end was cut by 7 bases, the J end by 1 base, with 12 bases between. Germline V gene data show CDR1 as LNHDA and CDR2 as SQIVND (reference sequence). The CDR3 nucleotides are TGTGCCAGTACCCTGGTTGGTGGCACAGATACGCAGTATTTT. It yields the protein CASTLVGGTDTQYF.